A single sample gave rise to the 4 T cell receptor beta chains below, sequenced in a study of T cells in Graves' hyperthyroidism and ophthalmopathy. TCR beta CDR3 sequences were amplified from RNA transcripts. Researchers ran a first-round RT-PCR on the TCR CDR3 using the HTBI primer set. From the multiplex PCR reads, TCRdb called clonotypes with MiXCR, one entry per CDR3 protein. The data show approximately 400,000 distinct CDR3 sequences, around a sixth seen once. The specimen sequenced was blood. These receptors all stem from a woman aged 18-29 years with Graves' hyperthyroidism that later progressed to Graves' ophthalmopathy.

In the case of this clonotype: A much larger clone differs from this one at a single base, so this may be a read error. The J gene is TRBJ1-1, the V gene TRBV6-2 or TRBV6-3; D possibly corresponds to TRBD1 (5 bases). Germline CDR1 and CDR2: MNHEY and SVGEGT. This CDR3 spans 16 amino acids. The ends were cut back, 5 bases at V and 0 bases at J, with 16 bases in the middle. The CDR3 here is CASSPLPTGMNTEAFF. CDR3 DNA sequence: TGTGCCAGCAGTCCCCTACCTACAGGAATGAACACTGAAGCTTTCTTT.

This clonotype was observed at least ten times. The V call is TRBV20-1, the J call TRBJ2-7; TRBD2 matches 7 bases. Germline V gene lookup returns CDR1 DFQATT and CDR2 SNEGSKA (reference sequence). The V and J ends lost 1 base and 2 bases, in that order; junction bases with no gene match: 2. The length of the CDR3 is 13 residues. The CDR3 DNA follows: TGCAGTGCTAGAGTAAGCGGGACCTACGAGCAGTACTTC. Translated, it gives CSARVSGTYEQYF.

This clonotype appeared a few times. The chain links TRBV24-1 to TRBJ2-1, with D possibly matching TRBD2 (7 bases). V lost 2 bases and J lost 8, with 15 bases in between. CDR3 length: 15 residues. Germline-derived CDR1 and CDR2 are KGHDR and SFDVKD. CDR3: CATSDYRGAVDEQFF. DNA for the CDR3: TGTGCCACCAGTGATTATCGGGGGGCGGTGGATGAGCAGTTCTTC.

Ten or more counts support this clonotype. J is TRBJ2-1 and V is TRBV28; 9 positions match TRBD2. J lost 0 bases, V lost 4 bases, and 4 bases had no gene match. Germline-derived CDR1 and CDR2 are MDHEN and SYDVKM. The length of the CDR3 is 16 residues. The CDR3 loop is CASSSLAGSSYNEQFF. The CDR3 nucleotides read TGTGCCAGCAGTTCCCTAGCGGGGAGCTCCTACAATGAGCAGTTCTTC.